This entry describes one T cell receptor (beta chain). As yet, its antigen is unknown. This entry belongs to a study of beta chain features in type 1 diabetes. The investigators reverse transcribed all of the isolated RNA, so they sequenced expressed TCRB transcripts. The protocol was immunoSEQ multiplex PCR, while the TCRdb copy is restricted to in-frame clones and leaves out a portion. The sample includes 300,000 to 350,000 clones, about 20% of them seen just once. Staining for CD45RO/CCR7/CD25/CD127/CD95/CD27 allowed sorting of CD4+ naive, central memory, regulatory and stem cell-like memory cells. The V and J ends lost 1 base and 6 bases respectively, with 10 bases between them. The germline V gene encodes CDR1 SNHLY and CDR2 FYNNEI. CDR3 size: 14 residues. General study findings and limits: In patients and controls equally, PCR might favor templates that are shorter.

What was sequenced was naive CD4+ T cells from blood. The chain has TRBV2 and TRBJ1-5; D possibly corresponds to TRBD1 (6 bases). The receptor was isolated from a woman aged 18-30 years in good health. The chain's CDR3 is CASSEEGGGQPQHF. CDR3 DNA: TGTGCCAGCAGTGAAGAGGGGGGGGGTCAGCCCCAGCATTTT. Filled out from reference TRBV2 and TRBJ1-5, the complete variable domain reads EPEVTQTPSHQVTQMGQEVILRCVPISNHLYFYWYRQILGQKVEFLVSFYNNEISEKSEIFDDQFSVERPDGSNFTLKIRSTKLEDSAMYFCASSEEGGGQPQHFGDGTRLSIL.